Following are 7 T cell receptor beta chains from one sample sequenced in a study of T cell responses to AZD1222 COVID-19 vaccine. Sequencing was performed with immunoSEQ multiplex PCR; in TCRdb, only in-frame clones are kept and a portion is missing. The data contain 70,000 to 95,000 clones, about nine tenths of them singletons. This specimen was peripheral blood, taken 28 days after the second AZD1222 dose. These receptors originate from an adult who received the AZD1222 COVID-19 vaccine.

This sequence joins TRBV2 and TRBJ1-5; 8 positions match TRBD1. The CDR3 is 13 residues long. Trimming at V came to 6 bases and at J to 10 bases, leaving 8 bases not matched to a gene. Germline CDR1 reads SNHLY; CDR2 reads FYNNEI. CDR3 in amino acids: CASRADRVKPQHF. The CDR3 DNA is TGTGCCAGCAGAGCGGACAGGGTGAAACCCCAGCATTTT.

CDR3 in amino acids: CASSLGTGWDGYTF. The CDR3 DNA is TGTGCCAGTAGCCTCGGGACAGGTTGGGATGGCTACACCTTC. This rearrangement joins TRBV19 to TRBJ1-2; 8 bases align to TRBD1. This CDR3 is 14 amino acids long. V was clipped by 6 bases and J by 6 bases; unmatched bases: 9. In germline, CDR1 is LNHDA, CDR2 SQIVND (reference sequence).

This chain connects TRBV4-1 to TRBJ1-2; 7 nucleotides agree with TRBD1. The V segment lost 3 bases and the J segment 2 bases; nucleotides outside the gene matches: 6. Germline CDR1 reads MGHRA; CDR2 reads YSYEKL. The CDR3 loop spans 15 amino acids. Written as DNA, the CDR3 is TGCGCCAGCAGCCAGGAGACAGGGATAAACTATGGCTACACCTTC. Translating gives CASSQETGINYGYTF.

This clone has a handful of counts. This chain connects TRBV6-4 to TRBJ2-2; D is unresolved. Germline-derived CDR1 and CDR2 are MRHNA and SNTAGT. The CDR3 totals 14 residues. V was trimmed by 2 bases and J by 4 bases, leaving 8 bases between them. Here the CDR3 DNA reads TGTGCCAGCAGTGACAAGGGAAGCACCGGGGAGCTGTTTTTT. Amino acids: CASSDKGSTGELFF.

V is TRBV10-3 and J is TRBJ2-1; no reliable D call. Germline V gene sequence: CDR1 ENHRY, CDR2 SYGVKD. V gave up 5 bases and J gave up 7 bases, with 9 bases separating them. The CDR3 runs to 12 residues. The CDR3: CAISWEGNEQFF. In nucleotides, the CDR3 is TGTGCCATCAGTTGGGAAGGGAATGAGCAGTTCTTC.

The rearrangement links TRBV21-1 to TRBJ2-3; the table assigns TRBD2, which was not confirmed against the DNA. TRBV21-1 is classified as a pseudogene. The CDR3 is 20 amino acids. The CDR3 protein is CASSKDSRGPTARFTDTQYF. The DNA for the CDR3 is TGTGCCAGCAGCAAAGATTCTCGCGGGCCGACTGCAAGATTCACAGATACGCAGTATTTT.

This chain uses TRBV7-2 with TRBJ1-1; D gene uncertain. The CDR3 consists of 15 residues. CDR1 SGHTA and CDR2 FQGNSA come from the germline V gene. V lost 1 base, J lost 6 bases, and 15 bases lay in between. CDR3 sequence (DNA): TGTGCCAGCAGCTTAGGCCCCAGTGGGAGCGCTGAAGCTTTCTTT. Its translation is CASSLGPSGSAEAFF.